This T cell receptor beta chain emerged from a study of blood T cell repertoires in COVID-19. On the study more broadly: The study drew acute and convalescent COVID-19 samples from the United States, Italy and Spain.

Germline V CDR1 and CDR2: SGHTA, FQGNSA. V was clipped by 5 bases and J by 4 bases; unmatched bases: 7. This CDR3 spans 15 amino acids. Methods used by the authors: Amplification of reference gene primers provided the estimated nucleated cell counts. Method: immunoSEQ multiplex PCR; TCRdb's copy keeps in-frame clones and lacks some. The DNA gave D and trimming, while V, J and clone size come from that table. The table shows some 30,000 clones, with around nine tenths occurring only once. This clone appeared a single time. Sequenced sample: peripheral blood. The chain joins TRBV7-2 to TRBJ2-3; TRBD1 agrees at 9 bases. The TCR comes from a human donor in a cohort sampled during active COVID-19. The donor label of this sample is uncertain. The CDR3 here is CASSHGQGSADTQYF. CDR3 nucleotides: TGTGCCAGCAGCCACGGACAGGGGTCCGCAGATACGCAGTATTTT.